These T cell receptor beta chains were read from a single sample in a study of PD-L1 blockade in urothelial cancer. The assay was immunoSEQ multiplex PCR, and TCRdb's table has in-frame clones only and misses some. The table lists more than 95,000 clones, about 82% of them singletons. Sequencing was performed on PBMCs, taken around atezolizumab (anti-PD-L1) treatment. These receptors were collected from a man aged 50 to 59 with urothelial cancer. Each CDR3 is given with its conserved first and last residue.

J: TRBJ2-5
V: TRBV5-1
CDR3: CASSLLGQGPETQYF

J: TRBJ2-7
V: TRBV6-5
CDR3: CASSPDWAYEQYF

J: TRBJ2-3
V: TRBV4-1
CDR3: CASSQDLNQGLQYF

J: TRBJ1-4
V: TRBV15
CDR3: CATSRATGKLFF

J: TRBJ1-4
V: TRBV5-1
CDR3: CASSPQGSRGEKLFF

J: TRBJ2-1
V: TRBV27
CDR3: CASHWGGSSYNEQFF

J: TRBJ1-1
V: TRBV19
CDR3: CASSTGFTEAFF

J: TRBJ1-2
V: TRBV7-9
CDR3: CASSLDGGSLGYTF

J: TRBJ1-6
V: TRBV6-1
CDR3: CASSEISTGSPLHF

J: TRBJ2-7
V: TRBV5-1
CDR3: CASSGPSEVEYF

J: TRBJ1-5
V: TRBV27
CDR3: CASSGTGTGGYQPQHF

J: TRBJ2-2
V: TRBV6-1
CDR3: CASSVPGTGELFF

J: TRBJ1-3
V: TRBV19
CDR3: CASTVGQASGNTIYF

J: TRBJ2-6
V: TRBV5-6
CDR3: CASSLLGTGSSGANVLTF

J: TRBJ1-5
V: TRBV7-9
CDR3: CASSRDRGDQPQHF

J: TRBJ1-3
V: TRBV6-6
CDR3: CASIRDSGNTIYF

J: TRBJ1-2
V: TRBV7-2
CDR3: CASSLAPPDRGGHGYTF

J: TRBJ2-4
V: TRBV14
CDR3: CASSRDGTSRGNIQYF

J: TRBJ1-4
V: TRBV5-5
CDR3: CASSLEQGEKLFF

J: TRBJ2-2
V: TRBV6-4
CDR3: CARGKLAVITGELFF

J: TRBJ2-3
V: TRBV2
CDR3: CATQGAADTQYF

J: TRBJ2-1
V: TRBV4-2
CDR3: CASSPEGAGGFDEQFF

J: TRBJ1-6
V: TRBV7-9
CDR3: CASSSYSPLHF

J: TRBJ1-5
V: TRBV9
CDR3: CASSPQSNQPQHF

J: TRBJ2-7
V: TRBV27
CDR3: CASSLESLAGGEQYF

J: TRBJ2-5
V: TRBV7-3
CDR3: CASSLTSVETQYF

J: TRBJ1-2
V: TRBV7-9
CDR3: CASSSPLWDRRREDYGYTF

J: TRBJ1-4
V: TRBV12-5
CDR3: CASGLVGSGQTNEKLFF

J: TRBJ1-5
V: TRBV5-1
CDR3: CASSLGTGASNQPQHF

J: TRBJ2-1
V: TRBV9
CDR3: CASSASSLEILYNEQFF

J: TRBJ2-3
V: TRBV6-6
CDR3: CASLGDRGERGTQYF

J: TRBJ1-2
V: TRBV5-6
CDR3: CASSLMRAGYTF

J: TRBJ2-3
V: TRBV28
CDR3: CASSLSPTGQDTQYF

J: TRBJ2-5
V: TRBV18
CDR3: CASSEAGRSGVAQYF

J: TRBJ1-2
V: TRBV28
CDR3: CASSPARDRGFGYTF

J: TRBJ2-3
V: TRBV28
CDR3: CASSTPRDWGAGGDTQYF

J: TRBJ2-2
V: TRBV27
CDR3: CASSFGWRGNTGELFF

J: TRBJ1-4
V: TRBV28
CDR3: CASSPHRGATTNEKLFF

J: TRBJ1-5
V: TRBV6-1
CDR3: CASSDRVKNQPQHF

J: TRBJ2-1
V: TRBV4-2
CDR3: CASSPPAASGRAGEQFF

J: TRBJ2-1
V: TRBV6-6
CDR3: CASSRTSGPGNEQFF

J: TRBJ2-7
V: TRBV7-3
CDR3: CASSLIAGGPRAEQYF

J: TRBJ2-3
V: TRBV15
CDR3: CATSRSRLAGDTDTQYF

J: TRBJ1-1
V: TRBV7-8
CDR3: CASSFTEMNTEAFF

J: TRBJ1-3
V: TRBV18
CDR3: CASSPLFRDSSGNTIYF

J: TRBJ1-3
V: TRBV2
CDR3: CASSESSTGNTIYF

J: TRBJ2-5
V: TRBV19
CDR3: CASSPQTSAQETQYF

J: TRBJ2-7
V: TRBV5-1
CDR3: CASRGLAGAIYEQYF